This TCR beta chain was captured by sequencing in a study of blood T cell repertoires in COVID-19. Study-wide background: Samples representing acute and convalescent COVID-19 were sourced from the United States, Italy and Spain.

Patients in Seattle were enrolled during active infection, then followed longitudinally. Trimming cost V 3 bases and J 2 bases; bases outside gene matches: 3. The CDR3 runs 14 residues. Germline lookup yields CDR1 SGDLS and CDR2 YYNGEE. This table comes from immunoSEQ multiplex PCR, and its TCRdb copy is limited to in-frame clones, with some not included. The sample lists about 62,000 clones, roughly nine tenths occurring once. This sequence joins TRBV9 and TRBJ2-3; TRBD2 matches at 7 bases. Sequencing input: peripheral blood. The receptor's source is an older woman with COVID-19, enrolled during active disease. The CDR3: CASSASGITDTQYF. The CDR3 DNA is TGTGCCAGCAGCGCTAGCGGAATCACAGATACGCAGTATTTT.